Listed below are T cell receptor beta chains from one sample, sequenced in a study of T cell changes during pregnancy in multiple sclerosis. TCRdb keeps only in-frame clones here, not all; method: immunoSEQ multiplex PCR. Among roughly 52,000 clones, approximately 90% were seen once, and the ten largest hold approximately 0.58%. The sequenced sample was CD4+ T cells from peripheral blood mononuclear cells, obtained in the first trimester of pregnancy. The receptors derive from a female donor with multiple sclerosis, enrolled in a pregnancy study. Each CDR3 is given without its conserved first and last residue. Each record gives: CDR3 protein, V gene, D gene. A D gene is named only where the DNA matches it firmly.

ATQPGGTNTGELF,TRBV6-5,-
ASRQASSYEQY,TRBV2,-
ASTESTGQLAEAF,TRBV25-1,TRBD1
ASRASGVNTGELF,TRBV5-1,TRBD2
ASSRGLAGSFGGTDTQY,TRBV5-1,TRBD2
ASSLGAASGSKETQY,TRBV7-9,TRBD2
AWSRDRVNSPLH,TRBV30,TRBD1
ASSLRTGDEKLF,TRBV5-1,TRBD1
ASSGVRVKQY,TRBV6-1,-
AISETVNTEAF,TRBV10-3,-
ASSAHYEQY,TRBV5-1,-
ASSGTGGNEQF,TRBV6-1,TRBD1
SVEGGTGSPEAF,TRBV29-1,TRBD1
ASSVAAGAYEQY,TRBV9,-
ASSYRPHGTGGKQF,TRBV6-5,TRBD1
ASRKDRANTGELF,TRBV5-4,TRBD1
ASSQDWAPGLAGGRYEQY,TRBV4-1,TRBD2
ASSKQGPTNEQY,TRBV5-1,TRBD1
ASSIDRGTTGELF,TRBV19,TRBD1
ASSPTGSANYGYT,TRBV7-2,-
ASTKGPGGEKLF,TRBV6-5,TRBD1
ASSYRQGAEKLF,TRBV7-2,TRBD1
ATSIPGPDRVEY,TRBV15,TRBD1
ASRRTSGRLTSYEQY,TRBV5-1,TRBD2
ASSPEQTGGLQPQH,TRBV2,TRBD1
ASSPTDRARYNEQF,TRBV6-6,TRBD1
ASSLSRVAGNTIY,TRBV7-2,-
ASTPWTSGKTTDTQY,TRBV27,TRBD2
ASSLFMTDTQY,TRBV5-1,-
ASSLESGLGNQPQH,TRBV5-5,-
ASSLAPGQGAVSNQPQH,TRBV7-2,TRBD1
ATSRNRGTGELF,TRBV15,TRBD1
ASSFWASANSYEQY,TRBV28,-
ASRWTGANQETQY,TRBV6-6,TRBD1
ASSLSTDTQY,TRBV9,-
ASRSTSGTSGRAQY,TRBV5-1,TRBD2
ASSLPRSTQH,TRBV28,-
ASSSTSVAYEQY,TRBV7-8,TRBD2
AWSVRGNTEAF,TRBV30,-
ASSARLEIHEQF,TRBV19,-